This T cell receptor (beta chain) was identified during a study of blood T cell repertoires in COVID-19. Turning to the study itself: Italy, Spain and the United States were the sources of the convalescent and acute COVID-19 samples. The analysed material was cDNA or gDNA that came from T cells, B-cell-depleted T cells, or PBMCs.

Authors' methods: Quantification of nucleated cells was approximated via reference gene primer amplification. Measured with immunoSEQ multiplex PCR; TCRdb has only the in-frame clones, and not every one. D and trimming come from the DNA, and the V and J calls and clone size come from that table. The table lists some 300,000 clones, about 90% of them singletons. Recruited during active infection, patients (from Seattle) were subsequently followed longitudinally. CDR1 is MRHNA and CDR2 is SNTAGT in the germline V gene. The CDR3 is 14 residues long. V lost 6 bases to trimming and J lost 5 bases; unmatched junction nucleotides: 1.

The specimen sequenced was peripheral blood. The clonotype originates from a woman in her thirties or forties with COVID-19, enrolled during active disease. V is TRBV6-4 and J is TRBJ2-2; TRBD2 agrees at 12 bases. Written as DNA, the CDR3 is TGTGCCAGCAGACTAGCGGGAGGTACCGGGGAGCTGTTTTTT. It is translated as CASRLAGGTGELFF.